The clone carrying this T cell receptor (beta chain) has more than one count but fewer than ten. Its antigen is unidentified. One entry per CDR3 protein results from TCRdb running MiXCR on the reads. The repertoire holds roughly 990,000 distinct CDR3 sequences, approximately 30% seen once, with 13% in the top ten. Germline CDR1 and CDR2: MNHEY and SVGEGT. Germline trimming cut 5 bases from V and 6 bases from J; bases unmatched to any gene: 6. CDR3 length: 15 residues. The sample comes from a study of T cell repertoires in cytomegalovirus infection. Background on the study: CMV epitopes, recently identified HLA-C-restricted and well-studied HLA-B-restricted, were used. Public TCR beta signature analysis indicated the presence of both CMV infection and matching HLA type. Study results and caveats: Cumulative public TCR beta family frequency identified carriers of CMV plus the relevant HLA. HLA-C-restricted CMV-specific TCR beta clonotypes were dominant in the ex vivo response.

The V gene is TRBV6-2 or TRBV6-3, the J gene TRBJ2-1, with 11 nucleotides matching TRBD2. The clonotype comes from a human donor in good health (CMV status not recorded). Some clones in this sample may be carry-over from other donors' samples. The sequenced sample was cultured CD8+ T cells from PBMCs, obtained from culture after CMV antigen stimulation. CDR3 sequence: CASSRVGTSGNEQFF. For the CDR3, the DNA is TGTGCCAGCAGTCGAGTAGGGACTAGCGGCAATGAGCAGTTCTTC.